The 19 T cell receptor beta chains below all came from one sample that was sequenced in a study of T-cell memory formation after mild COVID-19. TCRdb itself ran the 5' RACE reads through MiXCR, one entry per CDR3 protein. Of 200,000 to 250,000 distinct CDR3 sequences in the sample, over 8.5% were seen once. The sequencing input was PBMCs or a T cell subset sorted from them (not recorded which). These receptors all stem from a man between 18 and 29 years old who had mild COVID-19 (a few samples of this study predate the infection). Cell type and time point are not known.

This clonotype was seen many times. The chain joins TRBV5-1 to TRBJ2-3; D may be TRBD2 (6 bases). The CDR3 covers 14 residues. The germline CDR1 and CDR2 sequences are SGHRS and YFSETQ. V gave up 5 bases and J gave up 1 base, with 11 bases separating them. CDR3 amino acids: CASRAGGGTDTQYF. CDR3 sequence (DNA): TGCGCCAGCAGAGCGGGCGGTGGCACAGATACGCAGTATTTT. Full variable domain (missing parts from reference TRBV5-1 and TRBJ2-3): KAGVTQTPRYLIKTRGQQVTLSCSPISGHRSVSWYQQTPGQGLQFLFEYFSETQRNKGNFPGRFSGRQFSNSRSEMNVSTLELGDSALYLCASRAGGGTDTQYFGPGTRLTVL.

This clonotype occurred many times. This chain connects TRBV7-2 to TRBJ1-1, with a possible D match to TRBD1 (6 bases). This CDR3 contains 14 residues. Germline V lookup: CDR1 SGHTA, CDR2 FQGNSA. Trimming removed 3 bases at V and 4 bases at J, with 12 bases between. Here the CDR3 DNA reads TGTGCCAGCAGCTTTAGGGGAGGGGGCACTGAAGCTTTCTTT. As protein: CASSFRGGGTEAFF.

The table lists this clonotype with a few counts. The chain joins TRBV5-1 to TRBJ2-7; a weak D match, TRBD1 (5 bases). The CDR3 sequence is 14 residues long. Trimming removed 4 bases from V and 2 bases from J, with 13 bases in between. The germline V gene encodes CDR1 SGHRS and CDR2 YFSETQ. The CDR3 nucleotides are TGCGCCAGCAGCCCCACATGGGGCGCCTACGAGCAGTACTTC. This gives the protein CASSPTWGAYEQYF.

The rearrangement uses TRBV11-3 and TRBJ2-2; TRBD1 agrees at 10 bases. The CDR3 length is 16 residues. Germline V gene lookup returns CDR1 SGHNT and CDR2 YENEEA. After removal of 4 bases from V and 2 bases from J, the junction contained 4 bases not matched to a gene. The CDR3 loop reads CASSSRQGANTGELFF. CDR3 in DNA: TGTGCCAGCAGCTCACGACAGGGGGCTAACACCGGGGAGCTGTTTTTT.

This rearrangement joins TRBV24-1 to TRBJ2-3; D is unclear. Between the trimmed V and J ends, which lost 5 bases and 6 bases, there was a span of 14 bases. Germline-derived CDR1 and CDR2 are KGHDR and SFDVKD. The CDR3 runs to 14 residues. The CDR3 reads CATSGPEIGDTQYF. In DNA form, the CDR3 reads TGTGCCACCAGTGGGCCCGAGATAGGGGATACGCAGTATTTT.

This rearrangement joins TRBV5-6 to TRBJ2-1; tentatively, D is TRBD1 or TRBD2 (6 bases each). The length of the CDR3 is 15 residues. Germline V lookup: CDR1 SGHDT, CDR2 YYEEEE. The ends were cut back, 3 bases at V and 8 bases at J, with 18 bases in the middle. The CDR3 spells CASSYPGAYAHEQFF. CDR3 nucleotide sequence: TGTGCCAGCAGCTACCCGGGGGCATACGCGCATGAGCAGTTCTTC.

This clonotype was observed a few times. V is TRBV7-8 and J is TRBJ2-7; weak D call: TRBD2 (6 bases). V was clipped by 1 base and J by 7 bases, with 11 bases between them. CDR3 length: 13 amino acids. Germline values: CDR1 SGHVS, CDR2 FQNEAQ. For the CDR3, the DNA is TGTGCCAGCAGCTTAGAGGCGGAGGGAGAGCAGTACGTC. Its protein product is CASSLEAEGEQYV.

This sequence joins TRBV5-6 and TRBJ2-2; the D gene could be TRBD1 or TRBD2 (5 bases each). The germline V gene has CDR1 SGHDT and CDR2 YYEEEE. CDR3 length: 14 residues. V lost 3 bases to trimming and J lost 8 bases, with 14 bases between them. The CDR3 sequence is CASSWPGGTGELFF. As DNA, the CDR3 is TGTGCCAGCAGCTGGCCTGGGGGTACGGGGGAGCTGTTTTTT.

The chain is built from TRBV12-3 or TRBV12-4 and TRBJ1-5; D is unresolved. The CDR3 covers 12 residues. V was clipped by 0 bases and J by 8 bases, with 5 bases between them. The CDR3 loop is CASSLATEPQHF. In nucleotides, the CDR3 is TGTGCCAGCAGTTTAGCGACGGAGCCCCAGCATTTT.

The chain combines TRBV7-9 with TRBJ2-7, with 7 bases fitting TRBD2. From germline, CDR1 is SEHNR and CDR2 FQNEAQ (reference sequence). This CDR3 comprises 15 residues. The CDR3 loop reads CTSSYRRGVLVEQYV. In nucleotides, the CDR3 is TGTACCAGCAGCTACCGCCGGGGGGTACTTGTCGAGCAGTACGTC.

This clonotype was observed a few times. The V gene is TRBV2, the J gene TRBJ2-3; 11 bases match TRBD2. Losses at the gene ends were 6 bases for V and 8 bases for J; bases not matched to a gene: 7. Looked up from germline, CDR1 is SNHLY and CDR2 is FYNNEI. The CDR3 is made up of 14 amino acids. CDR3 DNA sequence: TGTGCCAGCAGCGCTAGCGGGGGGCCGGGTACGCAGTATTTT. Translating it yields CASSASGGPGTQYF.

This clonotype has only a few counts. This sequence joins TRBV4-2 and TRBJ1-5; TRBD1 aligns across 10 bases. CDR1 LGHNA and CDR2 YNFKEQ come from the germline V gene. The trim removed 4 bases at V and 7 bases at J, leaving 13 bases unmatched. The length of the CDR3 is 17 residues. The CDR3 sequence is CASSLGPGQGTEQPQHF. The CDR3 DNA is TGTGCCAGCAGCCTTGGCCCGGGACAGGGGACGGAGCAGCCCCAGCATTTT.

The V and J genes are TRBV4-3 and TRBJ1-6, with 7 bases lining up with TRBD1. With 0 bases clipped from V and 5 bases from J, the junction kept 13 bases outside the gene matches. The CDR3 is 19 residues long. The germline CDR1 and CDR2 sequences are LGHNA and YSLEER. The CDR3 region has the DNA TGCGCCAGCAGCCAAGATCACGTCAGGGGGAGGGCTGATAATTCACCCCTCCACTTT. Translating gives CASSQDHVRGRADNSPLHF.

The V and J genes are TRBV7-2 and TRBJ2-3; perhaps TRBD2 as D (6 bases). Looked up from germline, CDR1 is SGHTA and CDR2 is FQGNSA. The CDR3 contains 16 residues. The germline V and J ends were trimmed by 5 bases and 2 bases, with 17 bases remaining between them. The CDR3: CASSLRRGFFTDTQYF. CDR3 in DNA: TGTGCCAGCAGCCTACGGCGGGGCTTCTTCACAGATACGCAGTATTTT.

This clonotype has a count of ten or more. The chain combines TRBV19 with TRBJ1-5, with D unclear. Trimming left V 1 base short and J 4 bases short, with 5 bases between. The CDR3 has 13 amino acids. Germline CDR1 and CDR2: LNHDA and SQIVND (reference sequence). The CDR3 is CASSIGGNQPQHF. The CDR3, as DNA: TGTGCCAGTAGTATAGGAGGTAATCAGCCCCAGCATTTT.

This clonotype has more than one count but fewer than ten. The V and J genes are TRBV21-1 and TRBJ2-1; the listed D gene, TRBD2, was not tested against the DNA. TRBV21-1 has pseudogene status. CDR3 length: 17 residues. The CDR3: CASSKGGIRDWYNEQFF. The CDR3 nucleotides are TGTGCCAGCAGCAAAGGCGGAATCCGGGACTGGTACAATGAGCAGTTCTTC.

This clonotype has more than one count but fewer than ten. V and J are TRBV5-1 and TRBJ1-1, with a possible D match to TRBD1 (6 bases). V lost 4 bases to trimming and J lost 0 bases, with 13 bases between them. Germline V gene data show CDR1 as SGHRS and CDR2 as YFSETQ. The CDR3 runs 15 residues. The CDR3 nucleotides are TGCGCCAGCAGCCTGTGGGGGGCGATGAACACTGAAGCTTTCTTT. This codes for CASSLWGAMNTEAFF.

This clonotype has a single count. V is TRBV28 and J is TRBJ2-2; TRBD1 agrees at 8 bases. The CDR3 sequence is 15 residues long. Germline CDR1 is MDHEN and CDR2 is SYDVKM. Trimming removed 6 bases from V and 5 bases from J; junction bases left unmatched: 8. CDR3 in amino acids: CASSWTGTGTGELFF. The CDR3 DNA is TGTGCCAGCAGCTGGACAGGGACTGGGACCGGGGAGCTGTTTTTT.

This clonotype appeared a few times. The rearrangement links TRBV6-4 to TRBJ2-3; no firm D call. This CDR3 region has 14 residues. Trimming took 3 bases from V and 3 from J, leaving 10 bases between them. Germline V gene lookup returns CDR1 MRHNA and CDR2 SNTAGT. The CDR3 region is CASSEGSWTDTQYF. The DNA for the CDR3 is TGTGCCAGCAGTGAAGGTTCGTGGACAGATACGCAGTATTTT.